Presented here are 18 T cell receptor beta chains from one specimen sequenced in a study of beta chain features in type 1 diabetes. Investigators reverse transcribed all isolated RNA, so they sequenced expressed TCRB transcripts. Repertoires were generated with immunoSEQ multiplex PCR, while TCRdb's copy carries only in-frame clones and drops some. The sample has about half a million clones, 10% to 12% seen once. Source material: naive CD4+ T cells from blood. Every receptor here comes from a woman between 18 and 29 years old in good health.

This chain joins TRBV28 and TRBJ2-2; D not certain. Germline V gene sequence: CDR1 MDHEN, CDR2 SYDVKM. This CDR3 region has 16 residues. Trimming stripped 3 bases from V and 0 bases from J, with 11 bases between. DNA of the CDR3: TGTGCCAGCAGTTTCCCCAGCGACCCGAACACCGGGGAGCTGTTTTTT. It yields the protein CASSFPSDPNTGELFF.

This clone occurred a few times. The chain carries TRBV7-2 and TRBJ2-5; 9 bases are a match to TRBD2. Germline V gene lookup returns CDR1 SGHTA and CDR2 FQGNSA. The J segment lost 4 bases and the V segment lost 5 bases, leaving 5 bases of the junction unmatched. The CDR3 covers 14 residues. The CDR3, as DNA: TGTGCCAGCAGCCTCGGGACTAGCAGAGAGACCCAGTACTTC. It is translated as CASSLGTSRETQYF. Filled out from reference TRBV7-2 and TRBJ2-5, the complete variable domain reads GAGVSQSPSNKVTEKGKDVELRCDPISGHTALYWYRQSLGQGLEFLIYFQGNSAPDKSGLPSDRFSAERTGGSVSTLTIQRTQQEDSAVYLCASSLGTSRETQYFGPGTRLLVL.

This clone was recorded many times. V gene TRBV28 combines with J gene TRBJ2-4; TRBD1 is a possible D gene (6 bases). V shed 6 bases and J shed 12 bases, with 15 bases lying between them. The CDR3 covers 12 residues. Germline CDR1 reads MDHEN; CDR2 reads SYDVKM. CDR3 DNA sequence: TGTGCCAGCAGCCCCTGGGGGCTAGCTCAGTACTTC. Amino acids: CASSPWGLAQYF.

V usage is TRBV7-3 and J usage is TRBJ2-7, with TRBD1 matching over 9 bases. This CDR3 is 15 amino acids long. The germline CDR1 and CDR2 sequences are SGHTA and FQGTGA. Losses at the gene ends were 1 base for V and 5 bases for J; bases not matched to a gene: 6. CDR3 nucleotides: TGTGCCAGCAGCTTAAGGGCACAGGGGGCCAACGAGCAGTACTTC. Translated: CASSLRAQGANEQYF.

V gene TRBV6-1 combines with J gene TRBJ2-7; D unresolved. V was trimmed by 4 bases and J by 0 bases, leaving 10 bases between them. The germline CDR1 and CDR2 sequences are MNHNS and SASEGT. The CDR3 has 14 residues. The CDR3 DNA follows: TGTGCCAGCAGTGGCCAACATGTCTCCTACGAGCAGTACTTC. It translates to CASSGQHVSYEQYF.

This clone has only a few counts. The chain's CDR3 is CASRHLFASSNYGYTF. CDR3 in DNA: TGTGCCAGCAGACACCTTTTTGCGTCTTCAAACTATGGCTACACCTTC. The rearrangement links TRBV28 to TRBJ1-2; no definite D call. V was clipped by 6 bases and J by 2 bases, with 19 bases between them. Germline V lookup: CDR1 MDHEN, CDR2 SYDVKM. This CDR3 is built from 16 residues.

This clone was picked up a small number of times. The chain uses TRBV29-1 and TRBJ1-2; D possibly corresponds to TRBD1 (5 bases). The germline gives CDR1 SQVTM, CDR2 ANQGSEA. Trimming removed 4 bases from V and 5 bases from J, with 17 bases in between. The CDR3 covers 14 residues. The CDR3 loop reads CSVGGEGNLYGYTF. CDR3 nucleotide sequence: TGCAGCGTTGGAGGGGAAGGAAACCTTTATGGCTACACCTTC.

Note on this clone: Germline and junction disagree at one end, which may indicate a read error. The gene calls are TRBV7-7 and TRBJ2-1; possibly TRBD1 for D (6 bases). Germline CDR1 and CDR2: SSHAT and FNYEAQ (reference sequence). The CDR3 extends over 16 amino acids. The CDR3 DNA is TGTGCTAGCAGCTTAGCCCCAGGGGCCCAATACAATGAGCAGTTCTTC. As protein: CASSLAPGAQYNEQFF.

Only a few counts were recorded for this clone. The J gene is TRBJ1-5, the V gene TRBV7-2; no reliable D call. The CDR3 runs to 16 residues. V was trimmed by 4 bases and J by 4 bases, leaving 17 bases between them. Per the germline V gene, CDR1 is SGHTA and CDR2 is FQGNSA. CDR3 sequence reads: CASSSTNGPSNQPQHF. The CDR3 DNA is TGTGCCAGCAGCTCTACTAATGGACCGAGTAATCAGCCCCAGCATTTT.

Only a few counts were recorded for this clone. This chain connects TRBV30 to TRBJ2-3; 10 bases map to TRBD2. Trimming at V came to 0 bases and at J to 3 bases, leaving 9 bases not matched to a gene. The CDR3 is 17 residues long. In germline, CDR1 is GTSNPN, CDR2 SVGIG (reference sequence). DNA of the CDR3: TGTGCCTGGAGTGTCCTTCGAACTAGCGGGACAACAGATACGCAGTATTTT. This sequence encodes CAWSVLRTSGTTDTQYF.

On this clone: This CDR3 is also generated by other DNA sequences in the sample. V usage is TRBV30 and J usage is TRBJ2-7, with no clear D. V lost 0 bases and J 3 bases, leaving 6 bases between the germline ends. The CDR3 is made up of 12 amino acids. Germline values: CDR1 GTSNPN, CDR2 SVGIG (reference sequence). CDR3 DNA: TGTGCCTGGAGTGTAGGAAGCTACGAGCAGTACTTC. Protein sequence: CAWSVGSYEQYF.

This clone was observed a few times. CDR3: CASSVVVGDYNEQFF. The CDR3 nucleotides are TGTGCCAGCAGCGTAGTGGTGGGAGACTACAATGAGCAGTTCTTC. This chain connects TRBV9 to TRBJ2-1; D might be TRBD2 (5 bases). The ends were cut back, 0 bases at V and 3 bases at J, with 10 bases in the middle. The germline gives CDR1 SGDLS, CDR2 YYNGEE. The CDR3 has 15 amino acids.

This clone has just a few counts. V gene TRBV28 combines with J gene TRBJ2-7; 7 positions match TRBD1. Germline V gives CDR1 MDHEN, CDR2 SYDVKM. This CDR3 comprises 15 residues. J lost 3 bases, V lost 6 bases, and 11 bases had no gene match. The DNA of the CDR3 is TGTGCCAGCAGCCAGACAAGGACAGGAGGCTACGAGCAGTACGTC. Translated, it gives CASSQTRTGGYEQYV.

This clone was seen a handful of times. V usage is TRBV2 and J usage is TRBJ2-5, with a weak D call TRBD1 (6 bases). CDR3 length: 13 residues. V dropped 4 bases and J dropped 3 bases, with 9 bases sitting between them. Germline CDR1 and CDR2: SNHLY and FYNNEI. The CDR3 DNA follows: TGTGCCAGCAGTGGGACAGAGAAAGAGACCCAGTACTTC. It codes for CASSGTEKETQYF.

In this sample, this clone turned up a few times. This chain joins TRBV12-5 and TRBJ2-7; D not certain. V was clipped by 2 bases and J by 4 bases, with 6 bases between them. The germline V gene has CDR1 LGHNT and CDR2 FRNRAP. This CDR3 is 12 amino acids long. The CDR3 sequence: CASGLLPYEQYF. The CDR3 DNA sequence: TGTGCTAGTGGTTTGCTACCTTACGAGCAGTACTTC.

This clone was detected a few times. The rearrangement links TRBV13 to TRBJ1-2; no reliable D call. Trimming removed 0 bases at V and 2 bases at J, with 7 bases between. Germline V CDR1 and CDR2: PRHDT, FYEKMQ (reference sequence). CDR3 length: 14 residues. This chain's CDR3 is CASSLGARNYGYTF. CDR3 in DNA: TGTGCCAGCAGCTTAGGTGCCAGGAACTATGGCTACACCTTC.

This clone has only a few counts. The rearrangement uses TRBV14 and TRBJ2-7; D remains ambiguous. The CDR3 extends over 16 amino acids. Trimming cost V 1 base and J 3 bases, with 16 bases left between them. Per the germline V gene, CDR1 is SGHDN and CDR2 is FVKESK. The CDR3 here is CASSQAHGRYIYEQYF. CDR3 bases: TGTGCCAGCAGCCAAGCCCATGGCAGATATATCTACGAGCAGTACTTC. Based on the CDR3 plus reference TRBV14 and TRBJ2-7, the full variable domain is EAGVTQFPSHSVIEKGQTVTLRCDPISGHDNLYWYRRVMGKEIKFLLHFVKESKQDESGMPNNRFLAERTGGTYSTLKVQPAELEDSGVYFCASSQAHGRYIYEQYFGPGTRLTVT.

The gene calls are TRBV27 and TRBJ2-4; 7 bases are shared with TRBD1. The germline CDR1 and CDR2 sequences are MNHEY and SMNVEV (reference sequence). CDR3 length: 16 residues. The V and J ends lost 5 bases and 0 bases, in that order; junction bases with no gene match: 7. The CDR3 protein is CASSLDRTIAKNIQYF. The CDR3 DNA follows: TGTGCCAGCAGTCTGGACAGGACGATAGCCAAAAACATTCAGTACTTC.